In its sample, the clone carrying this T cell receptor (beta chain) was seen a few times. As yet, its antigen is unknown. Method: immunoSEQ multiplex PCR; TCRdb's copy keeps in-frame clones and lacks some. The repertoire holds 29,000 or so clones, with 71% as singletons. The CDR3 has 16 residues. The germline V gene encodes CDR1 SGDLS and CDR2 YYNGEE. Trimming removed 0 bases from V and 6 bases from J, with 16 bases in between. Every single patient, without exception, relapsed after autologous stem cell transplantation, and brentuximab vedotin exposure varied. This sample stems from a study of PD-1 blockade in classical Hodgkin lymphoma. Findings of the study overall: Some patients began nivolumab under 1 year after ASCT. These patients were excluded from later analyses.

The source of this sequence is a human donor with classical Hodgkin lymphoma. Sequencing was performed on peripheral blood mononuclear cells (PBMCs), taken before the second cycle of nivolumab. This chain links TRBV9 with TRBJ2-1; D possibly uses TRBD1 or TRBD2 (6 bases each). The CDR3 DNA follows: TGTGCCAGCAGCGTAGATCGGGGGCGGGCTGGCAATGAGCAGTTCTTC. Its protein is CASSVDRGRAGNEQFF.